This TCR beta chain was observed in a study of patients and donors after allogeneic stem cell transplantation. From the RT-PCR reads, TCRdb called clonotypes with MiXCR, one entry per CDR3 protein. The sample has roughly 880,000 distinct CDR3 sequences, roughly 17% seen once. A few counts support this clonotype. The sequence was obtained from a human donor who was either an allogeneic HSCT recipient or a stem cell or donor lymphocyte infusion donor (not recorded which). It is not recorded whose cells these are; they may come from a transplant donor. Material: blood, either unsorted or a sorted T cell fraction (not recorded which).

The CDR3 DNA follows: TGTGCCAGCAGTTTACTAGGGGAGAACACTGAAGCTTTCTTT. This translates into CASSLLGENTEAFF. The chain joins TRBV12-3 or TRBV12-4 to TRBJ1-1; perhaps TRBD1 as D (5 bases). V lost 2 bases to trimming and J lost 1 base, with 8 bases between them. CDR3 length: 14 amino acids.